These 8 T cell receptor beta chains share one sample of origin, sequenced in a study of T cells after yellow fever vaccination. TCRdb reprocessed the 5' RACE reads via MiXCR and lists one record per CDR3 protein. The table lists around 590,000 distinct CDR3 sequences, 9% to 15% of them singletons. Sequenced material: PBMCs, taken on the day of the yellow fever booster vaccination. These receptors were obtained from a man aged 25 to 40 who received the YFV17D yellow fever vaccine.

A few counts support this clonotype. The genes are TRBV24-1 and TRBJ1-5; D is unclear. This CDR3 is built from 10 residues. The germline V gene has CDR1 KGHDR and CDR2 SFDVKD. V was cut by 12 bases and J by 15 bases, with 17 bases left in between. The DNA for the CDR3 is TGTGCCCCCCTTCGCCCCGGAGGGCATTTT. It encodes CAPLRPGGHF.

This clonotype has only a few counts. The genes are TRBV24-1 and TRBJ2-1, with D tentatively TRBD1 (5 bases). Germline V gene data show CDR1 as KGHDR and CDR2 as SFDVKD. V lost 1 base, J lost 9 bases, and 15 bases lay in between. The CDR3 is 15 amino acids. The CDR3 DNA is TGTGCCACCAGTGATTTTGGGCTAGGGGTTGGTGAGCAGTTCTTC. It translates to CATSDFGLGVGEQFF.

This clonotype showed up just once. The chain joins TRBV2 to TRBJ2-1; 7 nucleotides align to TRBD2. The V gene's germline CDR1 is SNHLY and CDR2 FYNNEI. The CDR3 covers 15 residues. The J segment lost 5 bases and the V segment lost 4 bases, leaving 8 bases of the junction unmatched. CDR3 sequence: CASSARGGGHNEQFF. In nucleotides, the CDR3 is TGTGCCAGCAGTGCGCGCGGGGGAGGGCACAATGAGCAGTTCTTC.

The chain employs TRBV2 and TRBJ2-7; a weak D match, TRBD2 (7 bases). This CDR3 is 16 amino acids long. CDR1 and CDR2 from the germline V gene are SNHLY and FYNNEI. V was cut by 6 bases and J by 2 bases, with 20 bases left in between. CDR3 in DNA: TGTGCCAGCAGCGCGACTGCCGCGGGGGCCACCTACGAGCAGTACTTC. The encoded protein is CASSATAAGATYEQYF.

V and J are TRBV20-1 and TRBJ2-3, with 9 bases matching TRBD1. Trimming took 7 bases from V and 12 from J; bases not matched to a gene: 17. Germline assignment: CDR1 DFQATT and CDR2 SNEGSKA (reference sequence). The CDR3 consists of 14 residues. The CDR3 nucleotides are TGCAGTGTCCGAGAGGGGACAGGGCTATACACCCAGTATTTT. This sequence encodes CSVREGTGLYTQYF.

Many counts were recorded for this clonotype. Written as DNA, the CDR3 is TGTGCCAGCAGCTTTAATAGAGGTACCAAAAACATTCAGTACTTC. Amino acid sequence: CASSFNRGTKNIQYF. V is TRBV7-2 and J is TRBJ2-4; D gene uncertain. Trimming pared 3 bases from V and 2 bases from J, leaving 11 bases between. CDR1 and CDR2 (germline): SGHTA, FQGNSA. The CDR3 runs 15 residues.

The chain is built from TRBV6-5 and TRBJ1-1; D ambiguous. From germline, CDR1 is MNHEY and CDR2 SVGAGI. The CDR3 contains 14 residues. The V end lost 2 bases, the J end lost 1 base, and 8 bases lay between the germline ends. CDR3 sequence: CASSYQEKNTEAFF. CDR3 DNA sequence: TGTGCCAGCAGTTACCAGGAAAAGAACACTGAAGCTTTCTTT.

The table lists this clonotype with a few counts. V gene TRBV7-2 combines with J gene TRBJ2-3; D remains unclear. Germline V lookup: CDR1 SGHTA, CDR2 FQGNSA. The CDR3 totals 13 residues. Trimming stripped 5 bases from V and 2 bases from J, with 8 bases between. The CDR3 region is CASSRVPTDTQYF. The CDR3 nucleotides read TGTGCCAGCAGCCGGGTTCCCACAGATACGCAGTATTTT.